A single sample gave rise to the 22 T cell receptor beta chains below, sequenced in a study of tumor-infiltrating lymphocytes in primary liver carcinoma. From unsorted bulk tissue weighing roughly 17-31 mg, DNA and RNA were co-extracted. Reverse transcription of approximately 520 ng total RNA with a constant-region primer produced TCR beta cDNA. Library construction for TCR beta comprised three nested multiplex PCR rounds performed with slightly modified ARM-PCR. Rounds one and two of PCR, each of roughly 10 cycles, were primed with TRBV1-TRBV30 forward primers and a C-beta reverse primer. TCRdb reprocessed the multiplex PCR reads via MiXCR and lists one record per CDR3 protein. The sample lists roughly 48,000 distinct CDR3 sequences, about 80% occurring once. Sequencing was performed on liver tumor tissue from sampling region 3. Subset given: tumor region T3, left-lateral pole. The origin of the receptors is a man aged 35-49 years with primary liver carcinoma and hepatitis B virus infection.

This clonotype appeared many times. V usage is TRBV13 and J usage is TRBJ2-7; 7 nucleotides agree with TRBD1. With V trimmed by 5 bases and J by 1 base, 8 bases remained unmatched. This CDR3 comprises 15 residues. CDR1 is PRHDT, CDR2 FYEKMQ, per germline (reference sequence). Written as DNA, the CDR3 is TGTGCCAGCAGCCTGGCAAGGGGGCATTCCTACGAGCAGTACTTC. Translated: CASSLARGHSYEQYF.

For this clonotype: One end of the junction does not line up with germline, which may come from a read error. This sequence joins TRBV6-2 or TRBV6-3 and TRBJ2-7; TRBD1 matches 7 bases. Germline V gene lookup returns CDR1 MNHEY and CDR2 SVGEGT. This CDR3 comprises 14 residues. The CDR3 loop reads CASSSGQCSYDQYF. CDR3 sequence (DNA): TGTGCCAGCAGTTCGGGACAGTGCTCCTACGATCAGTACTTC.

As concerns this clonotype: At one end, the junction sequence differs from germline, possibly due to a read error. V usage is TRBV30 and J usage is TRBJ2-2, with a tentative D call TRBD2 (5 bases). Germline loops: CDR1 GTSNPN, CDR2 SVGIG (reference sequence). The CDR3 is 16 amino acids. CDR3 coding DNA: TGTGCCTGGAGTTTAGGAGGAAGTCGGAACACCGGTGAGCTGTTTTTT. Protein sequence: CAWSLGGSRNTGELFF.

As regards this clonotype: At one boundary the junction diverges from the germline segment, which might be a read error. The chain employs TRBV11-2 and TRBJ2-2; 12 nucleotides agree with TRBD2. The CDR3 covers 17 residues. Germline V gene lookup returns CDR1 SGHAT and CDR2 FQNNGV. The CDR3 DNA follows: TGTGCCAGCAGCTTACTAGCGGGAGGGTATGGCACCGAGGAGCTGTTTTTT. Translated, it gives CASSLLAGGYGTEELFF.

This clonotype is deemed large. The DNA for the CDR3 is TGCAGCGTTTCTTCGAACACTGAAGCTTTCTTT. Its protein is CSVSSNTEAFF. The chain recombines TRBV29-1 with TRBJ1-1; D not certain. The germline gives CDR1 SQVTM, CDR2 ANQGSEA. Trimming stripped 5 bases from V and 1 base from J, with 5 bases between. CDR3 length: 11 residues.

In its sample, this clonotype was seen a few times. This chain uses TRBV11-2 with TRBJ2-7, with D hard to call. CDR3 length: 14 residues. The germline gives CDR1 SGHAT, CDR2 FQNNGV. The germline V and J ends were trimmed by 2 bases and 11 bases, with 19 bases remaining between them. The CDR3 here is CASSLTGGAYDEYF. CDR3 nucleotide sequence: TGTGCCAGCAGCTTAACCGGCGGAGCCTACGATGAGTACTTC.

Note on this clonotype: One end of the junction varies from germline; a read error may be responsible. The V gene is TRBV11-1, the J gene TRBJ2-1; D is perhaps TRBD2 (6 bases). This CDR3 contains 15 residues. CDR1 is SGHAT, CDR2 FQDESV, per germline (reference sequence). For the CDR3, the DNA is TGTGCCAGCAGCCCAAAGAGGGGAGGCTACAACGAGCAGTTCTTC. This codes for CASSPKRGGYNEQFF. The full variable domain, its missing parts supplied by reference TRBV11-1 and TRBJ2-1, is EAEVAQSPRYKITEKSQAVAFWCDPISGHATLYWYRQILGQGPELLVQFQDESVVDDSQLPKDRFSAERLKGVDSTLKIQPAELGDSAMYLCASSPKRGGYNEQFFGPGTRLTVL.

On this clonotype itself: A junction end diverges from the germline sequence, so it may reflect a read error. The chain couples TRBV11-2 to TRBJ1-1; D gene uncertain. The CDR3 extends over 14 amino acids. Germline values: CDR1 SGHAT, CDR2 FQNNGV. The CDR3 spells CASSLTPGYNEAFF. Here the CDR3 DNA reads TGTGCCAGTAGCTTAACCCCAGGATACAATGAAGCTTTCTTT.

This rearrangement joins TRBV6-1 to TRBJ2-7, with no clear D. V was clipped by 2 bases and J by 10 bases, with 15 bases between them. The CDR3 totals 13 residues. Germline V gives CDR1 MNHNS, CDR2 SASEGT. CDR3 sequence reads: CASSEWVFYGQYV. The CDR3 nucleotides are TGTGCCAGCAGTGAATGGGTTTTCTACGGACAGTACGTC.

This clonotype was counted many times. The chain links TRBV7-9 to TRBJ2-1; 8 nucleotides agree with TRBD1. Germline V CDR1 and CDR2: SEHNR, FQNEAQ (reference sequence). CDR3 length: 17 residues. The ends lost 3 bases at V and 9 bases at J; junction bases unmatched: 16. The CDR3 nucleotides read TGTGCCAGCAGCTTCGAGCCGGGACAGGCTTCACAACGTGAGCAGTTCTTC. Its translation is CASSFEPGQASQREQFF.

With respect to this clonotype: Mismatch with germline at one junction end may stem from a read error. This chain links TRBV2 with TRBJ2-2; tentatively, D is TRBD2 (5 bases). The CDR3 is 13 residues long. From germline, CDR1 is SNHLY and CDR2 FYNNEI. Written as DNA, the CDR3 is TGTGCCAGCAGTCCCCGGGATACCGGGGAGCTGCTTTTT. As protein: CASSPRDTGELLF.

A note on this clonotype: An end of the junction differs from the germline gene, which may be a read error. The V gene is TRBV6-5, the J gene TRBJ2-1; tentatively, D is TRBD1 (6 bases). Germline loops: CDR1 MNHEY, CDR2 SVGAGI. The CDR3 length is 12 residues. CDR3 residues: CASPTGNNEQLF. In DNA form, the CDR3 reads TGTGCCAGCCCAACAGGGAACAATGAGCAGCTCTTC.

This clonotype was detected ten times or more. The chain employs TRBV4-1 and TRBJ2-7, with 7 bases aligning to TRBD2. The CDR3 covers 15 residues. Germline CDR1 reads MGHRA; CDR2 reads YSYEKL. V dropped 0 bases and J dropped 2; count of bases not matched to a gene: 4. CDR3 nucleotides: TGCGCCAGCAGCCAAGAAGGTCTAGCGGCCTACGAGCAGTACTTC. It translates to CASSQEGLAAYEQYF.

This clonotype was seen only once. An end of the junction does not agree with germline; a read error may underlie this. The chain couples TRBV5-4 to TRBJ2-5; D not certain. CDR3 length equals 14 residues. Germline CDR1 is SGHNT and CDR2 is YYREEE (reference sequence). The CDR3 loop is CASKLDLPQATQCF. CDR3 nucleotide sequence: TGTGCCAGCAAGCTGGACCTCCCACAAGCGACCCAGTGCTTC. Variable domain in full (rest from reference TRBV5-4 and TRBJ2-5): ETGVTQSPTHLIKTRGQQVTLRCSSQSGHNTVSWYQQALGQGPQFIFQYYREEENGRGNFPPRFSGLQFPNYSSELNVNALELDDSALYLCASKLDLPQATQCFGPGTRLLVL.

In this sample, this clonotype turned up a few times. Compared with germline, one end of the junction differs, possibly owing to a read error. The chain carries TRBV11-2 and TRBJ2-3; perhaps TRBD2 as D (6 bases). Germline V lookup: CDR1 SGHAT, CDR2 FQNNGV. This CDR3 contains 14 residues. This CDR3 reads CAGGAREPTDTQYF. CDR3 DNA sequence: TGTGCTGGAGGGGCACGGGAGCCCACAGATACACAGTATTTT.

Worth noting for this clonotype: Without the conserved terminal phenylalanine or tryptophan, this CDR3 likely stems from a read error. The gene calls are TRBV29-1 and TRBJ1-1, with D uncertain. CDR3 length equals 13 residues. V was trimmed by 7 bases and J by 4 bases, leaving 16 bases between them. Germline CDR1 SQVTM, CDR2 ANQGSEA. The CDR3 DNA is TGCAGCGCTTCGGAGGCGAGGAGCACTGAAGCTTTCTTA. Its protein is CSASEARSTEAFL.

The count of this clonotype is one. The junction differs from germline at one of its ends, possibly a read error. The J gene is TRBJ2-3, the V gene TRBV6-2 or TRBV6-3; either TRBD1 or TRBD2 may supply D (5 bases each). The CDR3 contains 17 residues. CDR1 MNHEY and CDR2 SVGEGT come from the germline V gene. The CDR3 DNA reads as TGTGCCAGCAACACGAGGAATTCCCGGGACGGCACAGATGCGCAGTATTTT. This codes for CASNTRNSRDGTDAQYF.

Regarding this clonotype: Compared with germline, one end of the junction differs, possibly owing to a read error. Written as DNA, the CDR3 is TGTACCAGCAGTCCACTGAGAAGCGTCGGTTGGGTAAACATTCAGTACTTC. Amino acid sequence: CTSSPLRSVGWVNIQYF. The chain couples TRBV28 to TRBJ2-4; D is unclear. In germline, CDR1 is MDHEN, CDR2 SYDVKM. The CDR3 covers 17 residues.

Comments on this clonotype: Just one base apart from a much larger clone, this may be a read error. The CDR3 region is CAGSLYNEQFF. DNA for the CDR3: TGTGCCGGCAGCTTATATAATGAGCAGTTCTTC. The chain employs TRBV7-9 and TRBJ2-1; the D is unclear. Per the germline V gene, CDR1 is SEHNR and CDR2 is FQNEAQ (reference sequence). The CDR3 sequence is 11 residues long.

The chain uses TRBV21-1 and TRBJ2-1; the tabulated D call, TRBD2, remains unverified against the DNA. TRBV21-1 is designated a pseudogene. This CDR3 has 15 residues. Written as DNA, the CDR3 is TGTGCCAGCAGCAAAGGGGCGGGGGGTAGCAATGAGCAGTTCTTC. Encoded protein: CASSKGAGGSNEQFF.

The sample holds one count of this clonotype. Mismatch with germline at one junction end may stem from a read error. This chain joins TRBV5-4 and TRBJ2-3, with a possible D match to TRBD2 (5 bases). CDR3 length equals 16 residues. Germline V gene lookup returns CDR1 SGHNT and CDR2 YYREEE (reference sequence). CDR3 bases: TGTGCCGGCAGCTCCGGACGAGGACTTAGCATGGATACGCAGTATTTT. Translation gives CAGSSGRGLSMDTQYF.

This clonotype was seen repeatedly, ten times or more. The V and J genes are TRBV12-5 and TRBJ2-2; D is perhaps TRBD1 (6 bases). Germline V gives CDR1 LGHNT, CDR2 FRNRAP. This CDR3 spans 12 amino acids. The V end was cut by 3 bases, the J end by 12 bases, with 11 bases between. The CDR3 here is CASGLGQGKLFF. The CDR3 DNA reads TGTGCTAGTGGTTTAGGGCAGGGGAAGCTGTTTTTT.